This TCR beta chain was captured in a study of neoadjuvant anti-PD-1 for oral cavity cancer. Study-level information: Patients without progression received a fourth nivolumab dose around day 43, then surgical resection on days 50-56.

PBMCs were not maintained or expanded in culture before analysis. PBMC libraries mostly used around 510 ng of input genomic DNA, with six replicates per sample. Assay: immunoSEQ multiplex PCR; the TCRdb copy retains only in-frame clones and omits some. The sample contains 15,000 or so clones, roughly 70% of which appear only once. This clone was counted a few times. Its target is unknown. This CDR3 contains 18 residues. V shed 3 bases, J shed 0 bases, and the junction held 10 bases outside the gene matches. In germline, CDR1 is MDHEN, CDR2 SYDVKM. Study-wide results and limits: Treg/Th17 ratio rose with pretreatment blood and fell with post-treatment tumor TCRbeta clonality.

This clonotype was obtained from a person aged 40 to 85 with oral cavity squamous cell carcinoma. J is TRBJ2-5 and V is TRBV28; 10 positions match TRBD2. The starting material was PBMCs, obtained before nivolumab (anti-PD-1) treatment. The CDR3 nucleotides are TGTGCCAGCAGTTTCGGGTTCCTAGCGGGAGACCACCAAGAGACCCAGTACTTC. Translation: CASSFGFLAGDHQETQYF.